The clone carrying this T cell receptor (beta chain) was found once. The record originates from a study of blood T cell repertoires in COVID-19. Between the trimmed V and J ends, which lost 2 bases and 0 bases, there was a span of 11 bases. This CDR3 has 16 residues. Per the germline V gene, CDR1 is MGHDK and CDR2 is SYGVNS. TCRdb's copy holds only in-frame clones and misses some; the assay was immunoSEQ multiplex PCR. The table has 200,000 to 300,000 clones, around 83% seen once. The material sequenced was peripheral blood. The sequence came from a man under 40 who had recovered from COVID-19. V usage is TRBV25-1 and J usage is TRBJ2-4, with D unclear. The CDR3, as DNA: TGTGCCAGCAGTGAAACCGGAGCCGTAGCCAAAAACATTCAGTACTTC. Its translation is CASSETGAVAKNIQYF. Based on the CDR3 plus reference TRBV25-1 and TRBJ2-4, the full variable domain is EADIYQTPRYLVIGTGKKITLECSQTMGHDKMYWYQQDPGMELHLIHYSYGVNSTEKGDLSSESTVSRIRTEHFPLTLESARPSHTSQYLCASSETGAVAKNIQYFGAGTRLSVL.